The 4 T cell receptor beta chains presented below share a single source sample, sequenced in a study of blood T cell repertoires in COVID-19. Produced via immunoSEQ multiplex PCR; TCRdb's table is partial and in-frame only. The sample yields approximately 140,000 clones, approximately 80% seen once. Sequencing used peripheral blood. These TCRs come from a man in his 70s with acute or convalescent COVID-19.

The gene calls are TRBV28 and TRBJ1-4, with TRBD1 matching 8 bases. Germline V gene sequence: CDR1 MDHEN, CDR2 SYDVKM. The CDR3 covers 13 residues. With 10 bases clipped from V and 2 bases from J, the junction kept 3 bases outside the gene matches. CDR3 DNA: TGTGCCACCGACAGGGGTACTAATGAAAAACTGTTTTTT. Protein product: CATDRGTNEKLFF.

CDR3 sequence: CASSFLSGGAGDTQYF. The CDR3 nucleotides are TGTGCCAGCAGCTTCCTTAGCGGGGGGGCTGGAGATACGCAGTATTTT. V is TRBV7-9 and J is TRBJ2-3, with TRBD2 matching over 11 bases. Germline V gene sequence: CDR1 SEHNR, CDR2 FQNEAQ (reference sequence). The CDR3 is 16 residues long. J gave up 5 bases and V 3 bases, and 7 bases lay outside the gene matches.

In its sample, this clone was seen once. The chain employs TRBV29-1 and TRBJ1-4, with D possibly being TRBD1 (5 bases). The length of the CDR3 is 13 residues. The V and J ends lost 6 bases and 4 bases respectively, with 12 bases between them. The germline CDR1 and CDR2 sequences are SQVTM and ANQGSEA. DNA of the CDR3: TGCAGCGTCCGGGGGTCTGGTAATGAAAAACTGTTTTTT. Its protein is CSVRGSGNEKLFF.

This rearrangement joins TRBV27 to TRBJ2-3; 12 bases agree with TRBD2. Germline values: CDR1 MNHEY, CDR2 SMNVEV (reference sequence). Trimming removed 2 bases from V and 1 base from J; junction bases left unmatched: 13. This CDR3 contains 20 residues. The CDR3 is CASSLKPSGRAGGGTDTQYF. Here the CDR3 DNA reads TGTGCCAGCAGTTTAAAGCCTAGCGGGAGGGCCGGCGGAGGCACAGATACGCAGTATTTT.